The 10 T cell receptor beta chains given below trace back to one sample, sequenced in a study of T cell responses to AZD1222 COVID-19 vaccine. Repertoires were generated with immunoSEQ multiplex PCR, while TCRdb's copy carries only in-frame clones and drops some. Of about 44,000 clones listed, 60% to 85% are singletons. Specimen: peripheral blood, collected on day 0 of AZD1222 vaccination. The receptors were gathered from an adult in good health.

This clone is medium-sized by share. V is TRBV7-9 and J is TRBJ1-1; perhaps TRBD1 as D (6 bases). V was trimmed by 4 bases and J by 4 bases, leaving 13 bases between them. Germline V CDR1 and CDR2: SEHNR, FQNEAQ (reference sequence). The CDR3 length is 14 residues. DNA of the CDR3: TGTGCCAGCAGCTCCACAGGGATCGCCACTGAAGCTTTCTTT. This gives the protein CASSSTGIATEAFF.

This clone showed up just once. The gene calls are TRBV28 and TRBJ1-2; D is unclear. The CDR3 length is 12 residues. Trimming removed 6 bases from V and 2 bases from J, with 7 bases in between. Per germline, CDR1 MDHEN and CDR2 SYDVKM. CDR3 sequence: CASRSLNYGYTF. The CDR3 nucleotides read TGTGCCAGCAGGAGCCTCAACTATGGCTACACCTTC.

This sequence joins TRBV6-1 and TRBJ2-5; TRBD2 matches 11 bases. The CDR3 is 15 residues long. Trimming cost V 2 bases and J 6 bases; bases outside gene matches: 5. CDR1 is MNHNS, CDR2 SASEGT, per germline. Here the CDR3 DNA reads TGTGCCAGCAGTGAAACTAGACTAGCGGGGCAGACCCAGTACTTC. Translated: CASSETRLAGQTQYF.

This chain uses TRBV18 with TRBJ2-4, with 8 positions matching TRBD1. V was clipped by 4 bases and J by 0 bases; unmatched bases: 8. Germline V gene lookup returns CDR1 KGHSH and CDR2 LQKENI. The CDR3 sequence is 17 residues long. The CDR3 sequence is CASSLPGGSLAKNIQYF. For the CDR3, the DNA is TGTGCCAGCTCACTCCCAGGGGGCTCTCTAGCCAAAAACATTCAGTACTTC.

This clone was counted between two and nine times. The rearrangement uses TRBV10-2 and TRBJ2-1; possible D gene TRBD1, 5 bases. CDR3 size: 13 residues. The germline V gene has CDR1 WSHSY and CDR2 SAAADI. Between the trimmed V and J ends, which lost 6 bases and 3 bases, there was a span of 9 bases. The CDR3 nucleotides are TGCGCCAGCAGCCAGGGTCTCTACAATGAGCAGTTCTTC. This translates into CASSQGLYNEQFF.

There are a few counts of this clone. The J gene is TRBJ2-3, the V gene TRBV7-2; TRBD2 matches 12 bases. The CDR3 covers 18 residues. J was trimmed by 0 bases and V by 3 bases; bases with no gene match: 7. Germline CDR1 and CDR2: SGHTA and FQGNSA. CDR3 sequence reads: CASSFITSGGTSTDTQYF. Written as DNA, the CDR3 is TGTGCCAGCAGCTTTATTACTAGCGGGGGGACTAGCACAGATACGCAGTATTTT. Filled out from reference TRBV7-2 and TRBJ2-3, the complete variable domain reads GAGVSQSPSNKVTEKGKDVELRCDPISGHTALYWYRQSLGQGLEFLIYFQGNSAPDKSGLPSDRFSAERTGGSVSTLTIQRTQQEDSAVYLCASSFITSGGTSTDTQYFGPGTRLTVL.

This chain uses TRBV27 with TRBJ2-3; 10 nucleotides align to TRBD2. The CDR3 has 17 amino acids. The junction had 10 bases not matched to a gene; V was cut back by 4 bases and J by 3 bases. Germline V lookup: CDR1 MNHEY, CDR2 SMNVEV (reference sequence). The chain's CDR3 is CASSSPGERGGTDTQYF. For the CDR3, the DNA is TGTGCCAGCAGTTCCCCCGGGGAGCGGGGGGGGACAGATACGCAGTATTTT.

This clone was picked up one time. V and J are TRBV2 and TRBJ2-3; 8 nucleotides line up with TRBD1. Trimming removed 3 bases from V and 4 bases from J; junction bases left unmatched: 6. This CDR3 is 15 amino acids long. CDR1 and CDR2 (germline): SNHLY, FYNNEI. CDR3 in amino acids: CASSETGAYADTQYF. In DNA, the CDR3 is TGTGCCAGCAGTGAGACAGGGGCATATGCAGATACGCAGTATTTT.

The chain links TRBV28 to TRBJ1-3; D may be TRBD1 (5 bases). Germline V gene data show CDR1 as MDHEN and CDR2 as SYDVKM. This CDR3 contains 15 residues. V was shortened by 2 bases and J by 4 bases, with 12 bases between the two germline ends. The CDR3 here is CASSLSRAGGNTIYF. CDR3 DNA: TGTGCCAGCAGTTTAAGCAGGGCGGGCGGAAACACCATATATTTT.

This clone was seen just once. The chain carries TRBV9 and TRBJ1-6; unclear D gene. Per the germline V gene, CDR1 is SGDLS and CDR2 is YYNGEE. This CDR3 region has 14 residues. With 1 base removed from V and 5 bases from J, the gap between germline ends came to 7 bases. The CDR3 DNA follows: TGTGCCAGCAGCGTAAACAGCAATAATTCACCCCTCCACTTT. This codes for CASSVNSNNSPLHF.